This T cell receptor beta chain appears in the sequencing data of a study of shared clonotypes between healthy human individuals. Only one count was recorded for this clone. CDR1 is MNHEY and CDR2 is SMNVEV in the germline V gene (reference sequence). CDR3 length: 16 amino acids. Trimming removed 4 bases at V and 2 bases at J, with 14 bases between. CD45RO negativity and positive selection for CCR7 defined naive CD8 cells, a population that excluded terminally differentiated effector memory CD45RA+ cells. Profiling relied on immunoSEQ multiplex PCR, and the TCRdb table lists in-frame clones only, not all of them. The repertoire holds 750,000 to 1,000,000 clones, 85% to 95% seen once, with about 25% in the top ten.

This chain connects TRBV27 to TRBJ2-2, with D tentatively TRBD2 (5 bases). The source of this sequence is a man aged 25 to 40 in good health. Source material: naive CD8+ T cells sorted from blood. Here the CDR3 reads CASSSASRGNTGELFF. CDR3 nucleotides: TGTGCCAGCAGTTCGGCTAGCAGAGGAAACACCGGGGAGCTGTTTTTT.